The 14 T cell receptor beta chains reported below all come from one sample, sequenced in a study of early T cells in non-severe SARS-CoV-2 infection. Using its own MiXCR run on the 5' RACE reads, TCRdb lists one record per CDR3 protein. The data show roughly 60,000 distinct CDR3 sequences, 10% to 15% seen once. Material for sequencing was whole blood. Every receptor here comes from an adult who was a healthcare worker with PCR-confirmed SARS-CoV-2 infection or an uninfected control (not recorded which).

By proportion, this clonotype is medium-sized. J is TRBJ1-5 and V is TRBV7-9, with D hard to call. In germline, CDR1 is SEHNR, CDR2 FQNEAQ (reference sequence). Between the trimmed V and J ends, which lost 1 base and 3 bases, there was a span of 1 base. The CDR3 totals 12 residues. CDR3 amino acids: CASSLDNQPQHF. The CDR3 DNA follows: TGTGCCAGCAGCTTAGACAATCAGCCCCAGCATTTT.

The chain links TRBV20-1 to TRBJ2-7; 12 bases line up with TRBD2. This CDR3 is 12 amino acids long. V gave up 7 bases and J gave up 11 bases; unmatched junction bases: 9. Germline CDR1 is DFQATT and CDR2 is SNEGSKA (reference sequence). DNA for the CDR3: TGCAGTGTCTTGCGGACTAGCGGGAAGGAGTACTTC. This encodes CSVLRTSGKEYF.

This clonotype was seen at least ten times. The rearrangement joins TRBV6-5 to TRBJ2-1, with 7 bases that match TRBD2. There are 18 residues in the CDR3. CDR1 and CDR2 from the germline V gene are MNHEY and SVGAGI. V gave up 7 bases and J gave up 0 bases; unmatched junction bases: 15. CDR3: CASISGFGGIGSYNEQFF. Here the CDR3 DNA reads TGTGCCAGCATAAGCGGGTTCGGGGGGATCGGCTCCTACAATGAGCAGTTCTTC.

The rearrangement uses TRBV7-2 and TRBJ2-1; the match to TRBD2 covers 13 bases. Looked up from germline, CDR1 is SGHTA and CDR2 is FQGNSA. The trim removed 0 bases at V and 9 bases at J, leaving 11 bases unmatched. The CDR3 contains 18 residues. Here the CDR3 DNA reads TGTGCCAGCAGCTTAGCGCCTTGGGGGACTAGCGGGACTAGTGAGCAGTTCTTC. It codes for CASSLAPWGTSGTSEQFF.

The chain is built from TRBV28 and TRBJ2-3; unclear D gene. Per the germline V gene, CDR1 is MDHEN and CDR2 is SYDVKM. The CDR3 spans 16 residues. V was pared by 2 bases and J by 0 bases, with 12 bases between. The CDR3 region is CASSLAAVTSTDTQYF. The DNA for the CDR3 is TGTGCCAGCAGTTTAGCGGCAGTAACTAGCACAGATACGCAGTATTTT. Supplemented by reference TRBV28 and TRBJ2-3, the full variable domain reads DVKVTQSSRYLVKRTGEKVFLECVQDMDHENMFWYRQDPGLGLRLIYFSYDVKMKEKGDIPEGYSVSREKKERFSLILESASTNQTSMYLCASSLAAVTSTDTQYFGPGTRLTVL.

This rearrangement joins TRBV29-1 to TRBJ2-3; D is unresolved. The CDR3 totals 14 residues. Trimming removed 4 bases from V and 6 bases from J, with 17 bases in between. CDR1 is SQVTM, CDR2 ANQGSEA, per germline. The CDR3 region is CSVVDSYQPDTQYF. The CDR3 DNA sequence: TGCAGCGTTGTAGACTCATACCAGCCGGATACGCAGTATTTT.

This chain uses TRBV2 with TRBJ1-1, with D unresolved. CDR3 length equals 13 residues. Trimming took off 9 bases at V and 0 bases at J, with 11 bases between the two ends. The germline V gene encodes CDR1 SNHLY and CDR2 FYNNEI. The CDR3 DNA reads as TGTGCCAGGGTAGGTGGTTTGAACACTGAAGCTTTCTTT. Its translation is CARVGGLNTEAFF.

The chain has TRBV28 and TRBJ2-7; D might be TRBD2 (5 bases). In germline, CDR1 is MDHEN, CDR2 SYDVKM. The CDR3 runs 16 residues. Trimming left V 6 bases short and J 2 bases short, with 20 bases between. The CDR3 loop reads CASSPQTGNSPYEQYF. In DNA, the CDR3 is TGTGCCAGCAGCCCACAGACGGGGAACTCGCCCTACGAGCAGTACTTC.

This clonotype was counted many times. The genes are TRBV7-6 and TRBJ2-5; D call uncertain. The CDR3 extends over 13 amino acids. The V and J ends lost 3 bases and 4 bases respectively, with 9 bases between them. The germline CDR1 and CDR2 sequences are SGHVS and FNYEAQ. The CDR3: CASSFSVLETQYF. For the CDR3, the DNA is TGTGCCAGCAGCTTTTCGGTGCTAGAGACCCAGTACTTC.

The genes are TRBV7-8 and TRBJ2-5, with 12 bases fitting TRBD2. Germline CDR1 SGHVS, CDR2 FQNEAQ. V lost 5 bases, J lost 3 bases, and 4 bases stayed unmatched. The CDR3 is 15 residues long. CDR3 coding DNA: TGTGCCAGCAGCCTCTGGACTAGCGGGAAAGAGACCCAGTACTTC. This translates into CASSLWTSGKETQYF. Complete variable domain (other parts from reference TRBV7-8 and TRBJ2-5): GAGVSQSPRYKVAKRGQDVALRCDPISGHVSLFWYQQALGQGPEFLTYFQNEAQLDKSGLPSDRFFAERPEGSVSTLKIQRTQQEDSAVYLCASSLWTSGKETQYFGPGTRLLVL.

This clonotype occurred many times. The chain uses TRBV12-3 or TRBV12-4 and TRBJ1-2; D remains unclear. The CDR3 covers 12 residues. V was pared by 3 bases and J by 7 bases, with 9 bases between. CDR3 protein: CASSFLVGGYTF. CDR3 nucleotide sequence: TGTGCCAGCAGTTTTTTAGTCGGTGGCTACACCTTC.

The rearrangement joins TRBV28 to TRBJ1-1; 9 nucleotides align to TRBD1. V was clipped by 4 bases and J by 4 bases; unmatched bases: 7. This CDR3 comprises 15 residues. From germline, CDR1 is MDHEN and CDR2 SYDVKM. For the CDR3, the DNA is TGTGCCAGCAGTTATATGACAGGGGGGATCACTGAAGCTTTCTTT. This codes for CASSYMTGGITEAFF.

The rearrangement links TRBV27 to TRBJ1-5, with 7 bases matching TRBD1. V lost 3 bases, J lost 11 bases, and 16 bases stayed unmatched. The germline V gene encodes CDR1 MNHEY and CDR2 SMNVEV (reference sequence). CDR3 length equals 16 residues. CDR3 in amino acids: CASSFSGEGQRSAQHF. The CDR3 DNA sequence: TGTGCCAGCAGTTTCTCGGGCGAGGGACAGCGAAGTGCCCAGCATTTT.

The J gene is TRBJ2-7, the V gene TRBV10-3; 8 nucleotides agree with TRBD1. Germline V lookup: CDR1 ENHRY, CDR2 SYGVKD. V dropped 7 bases and J dropped 6; count of bases not matched to a gene: 14. The CDR3 extends over 15 amino acids. CDR3 nucleotides: TGTGCCATCACCAGGGACAGGCCCCCTACAGGCGAGCAGTACTTC. Residues: CAITRDRPPTGEQYF.